The 18 T cell receptor beta chains below come from one sample, sequenced in a study of blood T cell repertoires in COVID-19. Libraries were prepared by immunoSEQ multiplex PCR; TCRdb keeps only in-frame clonotypes and omits some of them. The top ten hold roughly 1.2% of the sample, which has 270,000 or so clones, approximately 88% seen once. The sample comprised PBMCs or T cells enriched from blood (not recorded which). Every receptor here comes from a woman aged 40 to 50 with acute COVID-19.

Here the CDR3 reads CASSIFNGELFF. In nucleotides, the CDR3 is TGTGCCAGTAGTATATTTAACGGGGAGCTGTTTTTT. The V gene is TRBV19, the J gene TRBJ2-2; D is undetermined. Germline V gene lookup returns CDR1 LNHDA and CDR2 SQIVND (reference sequence). The germline V and J ends were trimmed by 2 bases and 7 bases, with 5 bases remaining between them. CDR3 length: 12 amino acids.

The chain links TRBV5-1 to TRBJ2-1, with D maybe TRBD2 (6 bases). The CDR3 is 17 amino acids. Germline V gene lookup returns CDR1 SGHRS and CDR2 YFSETQ. Trimming pared 0 bases from V and 8 bases from J, leaving 21 bases between. The CDR3 region is CASSLVYKDYTNYEQFF. CDR3 bases: TGCGCCAGCAGCTTGGTTTATAAGGACTATACGAATTATGAGCAGTTCTTC.

A single count supports this clone. This sequence joins TRBV18 and TRBJ1-3; 8 bases map to TRBD1. The ends lost 3 bases at V and 0 bases at J; junction bases unmatched: 4. The germline CDR1 and CDR2 sequences are KGHSH and LQKENI. This CDR3 is built from 16 residues. The CDR3 loop is CASSPTGVNSGNTIYF. CDR3 sequence (DNA): TGTGCCAGCTCACCGACAGGGGTGAACTCTGGAAACACCATATATTTT.

The V and J genes are TRBV28 and TRBJ1-1; no firm D call. This CDR3 comprises 13 residues. Germline values: CDR1 MDHEN, CDR2 SYDVKM. V was pared by 3 bases and J by 7 bases, with 12 bases between. The CDR3 loop reads CASSFASNLEAFF. CDR3 nucleotide sequence: TGTGCCAGCAGTTTTGCCAGTAACCTTGAAGCTTTCTTT.

The rearrangement uses TRBV4-3 and TRBJ2-1; 10 positions match TRBD2. Germline V gives CDR1 LGHNA, CDR2 YSLEER. The J segment lost 6 bases and the V segment lost 0 bases, leaving 11 bases of the junction unmatched. This CDR3 has 18 residues. CDR3 nucleotides: TGCGCCAGCAGCCAAGATGGATTAGCGGGAGGTTGGGGCAATGAGCAGTTCTTC. Protein: CASSQDGLAGGWGNEQFF.

The chain has TRBV5-4 and TRBJ2-5, with 10 positions matching TRBD1. Unmatched junction bases numbered 4, after V lost 4 bases and J lost 4 bases. The germline CDR1 and CDR2 sequences are SGHNT and YYREEE (reference sequence). The CDR3 is 14 residues long. CDR3 DNA: TGTGCCAGCAGCAGGACAGGGGGGGGAGAGACCCAGTACTTC. Translated, it gives CASSRTGGGETQYF.

This clone was recorded many times. The gene calls are TRBV7-8 and TRBJ2-1; tentative D call: TRBD2 (6 bases). The ends were cut back, 2 bases at V and 6 bases at J, with 8 bases in the middle. Germline CDR1 SGHVS, CDR2 FQNEAQ. This CDR3 spans 13 amino acids. The CDR3: CASSLSSGNEQFF. In nucleotides, the CDR3 is TGTGCCAGCAGCTTAAGTAGCGGCAATGAGCAGTTCTTC. Full variable domain (remainder filled in from reference TRBV7-8 and TRBJ2-1): GAGVSQSPRYKVAKRGQDVALRCDPISGHVSLFWYQQALGQGPEFLTYFQNEAQLDKSGLPSDRFFAERPEGSVSTLKIQRTQQEDSAVYLCASSLSSGNEQFFGPGTRLTVL.

This chain uses TRBV7-9 with TRBJ2-1, with D possibly being TRBD2 (5 bases). This CDR3 is 16 amino acids long. V was clipped by 3 bases and J by 6 bases, with 18 bases between them. The germline CDR1 and CDR2 sequences are SEHNR and FQNEAQ (reference sequence). CDR3 residues: CASSLNVLASLNEQFF. The CDR3 DNA follows: TGTGCCAGCAGCTTGAATGTGTTAGCGTCCCTCAATGAGCAGTTCTTC.

The V call is TRBV6-4, the J call TRBJ1-2; TRBD1 matches 7 bases. Germline V gene data show CDR1 as MRHNA and CDR2 as SNTAGT. The CDR3 runs to 15 residues. Trimming removed 5 bases from V and 2 bases from J; junction bases left unmatched: 8. The CDR3 region is CASSPEGAQNYGYTF. The DNA for the CDR3 is TGTGCCAGCAGTCCTGAGGGGGCCCAGAACTATGGCTACACCTTC.

This chain links TRBV28 with TRBJ2-3; TRBD2 matches 9 bases. Trimming removed 3 bases from V and 0 bases from J; junction bases left unmatched: 7. Germline V gene data show CDR1 as MDHEN and CDR2 as SYDVKM. The CDR3 covers 17 residues. CDR3 DNA sequence: TGTGCCAGCAGTTTGGGTCTAGCGGGATTAAGCACAGATACGCAGTATTTT. Protein product: CASSLGLAGLSTDTQYF.

The chain carries TRBV27 and TRBJ2-5, with 13 bases aligning to TRBD2. This CDR3 region has 14 residues. V was clipped by 2 bases and J by 9 bases; unmatched bases: 3. Germline lookup yields CDR1 MNHEY and CDR2 SMNVEV (reference sequence). As DNA, the CDR3 is TGTGCCAGCAGTTTAAGGACTAGCGGGAGCCCCCAGTACTTC. Translation gives CASSLRTSGSPQYF.

Turning to this clone: The junction shows a germline mismatch at one end, possibly a read error. The rearrangement links TRBV7-2 to TRBJ1-1; the match to TRBD1 covers 9 bases. This CDR3 spans 15 amino acids. CDR1 and CDR2 from the germline V gene are SGHTA and FQGNSA. The CDR3 nucleotides are TGTGCCAGCAGCTTAGTGGGGGGACAGGGCACTGAAGCTATCTTT. Its translation is CASSLVGGQGTEAIF.

The chain combines TRBV28 with TRBJ2-3; 7 bases map to TRBD1. This CDR3 is built from 16 residues. After removal of 3 bases from V and 0 bases from J, the junction contained 6 bases not matched to a gene. Germline values: CDR1 MDHEN, CDR2 SYDVKM. For the CDR3, the DNA is TGTGCCAGCAGTTTTCGGTCCAGGGGGAGCACAGATACGCAGTATTTT. Its translation: CASSFRSRGSTDTQYF.

This clone was counted once. The genes are TRBV5-1 and TRBJ2-5; TRBD1 is a possible D gene (6 bases). V was trimmed by 0 bases and J by 2 bases, leaving 14 bases between them. The CDR3 runs 16 residues. CDR1 is SGHRS and CDR2 is YFSETQ in the germline V gene. The CDR3 DNA reads as TGCGCCAGCAGCTTGGGGGGTTCCGGGACACAAGAGACCCAGTACTTC. It codes for CASSLGGSGTQETQYF. Combining the CDR3 with reference TRBV5-1 and TRBJ2-5 gives the whole variable domain KAGVTQTPRYLIKTRGQQVTLSCSPISGHRSVSWYQQTPGQGLQFLFEYFSETQRNKGNFPGRFSGRQFSNSRSEMNVSTLELGDSALYLCASSLGGSGTQETQYFGPGTRLLVL.

This chain uses TRBV7-9 with TRBJ1-1; D uncertain. V lost 4 bases and J lost 5, with 8 bases in between. Germline V gene data show CDR1 as SEHNR and CDR2 as FQNEAQ (reference sequence). The CDR3 consists of 12 residues. Here the CDR3 reads CASSWRWTEAFF. CDR3 sequence (DNA): TGTGCCAGCAGCTGGCGGTGGACTGAAGCTTTCTTT.

The chain employs TRBV30 and TRBJ1-2; D is undetermined. The CDR3 sequence is 15 residues long. V was trimmed by 0 bases and J by 4 bases, leaving 15 bases between them. The germline CDR1 and CDR2 sequences are GTSNPN and SVGIG (reference sequence). This CDR3 is CAWSVPVWTLYGYTF. DNA for the CDR3: TGTGCCTGGAGTGTACCCGTATGGACTCTCTATGGCTACACCTTC.

This clone was seen once. The chain couples TRBV5-1 to TRBJ1-3; unclear D gene. Trimming cost V 4 bases and J 8 bases, with 19 bases left between them. The CDR3 is 15 residues long. Per the germline V gene, CDR1 is SGHRS and CDR2 is YFSETQ. The CDR3 protein is CASSRWEGGRDTIYF. In DNA, the CDR3 is TGCGCCAGCAGCCGCTGGGAGGGAGGGAGAGACACCATATATTTT. Variable domain in full (rest from reference TRBV5-1 and TRBJ1-3): KAGVTQTPRYLIKTRGQQVTLSCSPISGHRSVSWYQQTPGQGLQFLFEYFSETQRNKGNFPGRFSGRQFSNSRSEMNVSTLELGDSALYLCASSRWEGGRDTIYFGEGSWLTVV.

This sequence joins TRBV7-9 and TRBJ1-3, with 8 bases identical to TRBD1. CDR1 and CDR2 from the germline V gene are SEHNR and FQNEAQ (reference sequence). The J segment lost 0 bases and the V segment lost 3 bases, leaving 1 base of the junction unmatched. The CDR3 extends over 15 amino acids. The CDR3: CASSLGQVSGNTIYF. In DNA form, the CDR3 reads TGTGCCAGCAGCTTGGGACAGGTCTCTGGAAACACCATATATTTT.